Following are 7 T cell receptor beta chains from one sample sequenced in a study of vaccination and CD4 T cells after COVID-19. The Oncomine TCR Beta short-read assay was what sequenced the DNA obtained from cultured CD4+ T cells. Via MiXCR, TCRdb re-called the PCR reads, giving one row per CDR3 protein. This sample has more than 9,000 distinct CDR3 sequences, with 41% found just once. Treatment of the sample: roughly 10-day PBMC culture with coronavirus spike peptide pools or control peptides (ViraFEST assay). Their antigens are not known. The source was CD4+ T cells from blood, cultured in vitro, collected after SARS-CoV-2 vaccination. Receptors were obtained from a human donor who had recovered from COVID-19.

This clonotype showed up just a few times. The rearrangement links TRBV11-3 to TRBJ2-6; D call uncertain. This CDR3 is 18 amino acids long. The V end lost 1 base, the J end lost 0 bases, and 13 bases lay between the germline ends. Germline lookup yields CDR1 SGHNT and CDR2 YENEEA. In DNA form, the CDR3 reads TGTGCCAGCAGCTTAGGTCGTTGGGGTTCCTCTGGGGCCAACGTCCTGACTTTC. It is translated as CASSLGRWGSSGANVLTF. The whole variable domain, filled in from reference TRBV11-3 and TRBJ2-6, reads EAGVVQSPRYKIIEKKQPVAFWCNPISGHNTLYWYLQNLGQGPELLIRYENEEAVDDSQLPKDRFSAERLKGVDSTLKIQPAELGDSAVYLCASSLGRWGSSGANVLTFGAGSRLTVL.

In DNA form, the CDR3 reads TGCAGTGCCCCAAACCGAGGACAGGGCACAGATACGCAGTATTTT. Protein: CSAPNRGQGTDTQYF. This sequence joins TRBV20-1 and TRBJ2-3, with 7 bases lining up with TRBD1. J was trimmed by 1 base and V by 6 bases; bases with no gene match: 10. This CDR3 contains 15 residues. Germline CDR1 reads DFQATT; CDR2 reads SNEGSKA (reference sequence).

This chain connects TRBV19 to TRBJ2-7, with 12 positions matching TRBD2. The germline CDR1 and CDR2 sequences are LNHDA and SQIVND (reference sequence). V lost 5 bases, J lost 2 bases, and 1 base stayed unmatched. The CDR3 spans 14 residues. The CDR3 region is CASSRTSGAYEQYF. The CDR3 bases are TGTGCCAGTAGTCGGACTAGCGGGGCCTACGAGCAGTACTTC.

The chain joins TRBV20-1 to TRBJ2-7, with 15 bases aligning to TRBD2. The CDR3 is 17 residues long. Trimming cost V 5 bases and J 9 bases; bases outside gene matches: 17. The germline CDR1 and CDR2 sequences are DFQATT and SNEGSKA (reference sequence). CDR3 loop: CSALAPGLAGGGLGQYF. The CDR3 region has the DNA TGCAGTGCTTTGGCCCCGGGACTAGCGGGAGGAGGGCTGGGGCAGTACTTC.

V and J are TRBV7-2 and TRBJ2-3; 11 positions agree with TRBD2. The germline V gene encodes CDR1 SGHTA and CDR2 FQGNSA. The V and J ends lost 4 bases and 5 bases, in that order; junction bases with no gene match: 11. This CDR3 region has 17 residues. The CDR3 nucleotides read TGTGCCAGCAGCTCCGGGTTAGCGGGAGGGCCCAGAGATACGCAGTATTTT. This codes for CASSSGLAGGPRDTQYF.

This clonotype appeared a few times. This chain links TRBV7-2 with TRBJ2-1; 9 positions agree with TRBD1. J lost 0 bases, V lost 2 bases, and 5 bases had no gene match. The CDR3 runs to 17 residues. The V gene's germline CDR1 is SGHTA and CDR2 FQGNSA. The CDR3 loop is CASSLHRGRTSYNEQFF. The CDR3 DNA reads TGTGCCAGCAGCTTACACAGGGGGCGCACCTCCTACAATGAGCAGTTCTTC.

The V and J genes are TRBV7-8 and TRBJ2-2, with D possibly matching TRBD2 (6 bases). In germline, CDR1 is SGHVS, CDR2 FQNEAQ. The CDR3 is made up of 15 amino acids. V gave up 0 bases and J gave up 4 bases, with 9 bases separating them. As DNA, the CDR3 is TGTGCCAGCAGCTTAGCCCGGGAGCGCACCGGGGAGCTGTTTTTT. The encoded protein is CASSLARERTGELFF.